This paragraph reports one T cell receptor beta chain. What it recognizes is unknown. Primers for the PCR totalled 60 Vbeta and 13 Jbeta. The table came from immunoSEQ multiplex PCR; TCRdb's copy has only in-frame clones and leaves some out. Of a few hundred thousand clones in the sample, over 65% were seen once. The record originates from a study of cytomegalovirus exposure and HLA in healthy donors. Whole-study findings and limits: On later analysis, the bulk of CMV-associated TCR beta chains appeared to be HLA-restricted. Within the data, a cluster of highly shared sequence variants was likely a sequencing artifact. Earlier analysis found most TCR beta V segments productive about 90% or about 30% of the time.

Per germline, CDR1 SGHAT and CDR2 FQNNGV. There are 13 residues in the CDR3. V gave up 3 bases and J gave up 8 bases, with 13 bases separating them. Sequenced input: PBMCs. The chain recombines TRBV11-2 with TRBJ1-2; tentative D call: TRBD1 (6 bases). The receptor comes from a woman in her twenties or thirties in good health and CMV-seronegative. The CDR3 is CASSFGQGTGYTF. CDR3 bases: TGTGCCAGCAGCTTCGGACAAGGGACAGGCTACACCTTC.